The TCR beta chain under discussion was sequenced for a study of molecular identifiers for immune sequencing clone quantification. MiXCR, applied by TCRdb to the PCR reads, yields one record per CDR3 protein. The sample yields more than 85,000 distinct CDR3 sequences, 35% to 40% seen once. Trimming took 4 bases from V and 6 from J; bases not matched to a gene: 10. Per germline, CDR1 KGHDR and CDR2 SFDVKD. The CDR3 has 17 amino acids. This clonotype turned up a few times. Material: naive CD8+ T cells from blood, with Jurkat cell RNA spiked in. Sample subset: FACS-sorted CD8+CD4-CCR7+CD45RA+ naive T cells. The chain carries TRBV24-1 and TRBJ2-3; TRBD2 agrees at 12 bases. The sequence derives from a human donor in good health. Some libraries in this study had Jurkat cell RNA spiked in. The CDR3 sequence: CATSEQRLAGALDTQYF. The CDR3, as DNA: TGTGCCACCAGTGAACAGAGACTAGCGGGAGCCTTGGATACGCAGTATTTT.